This TCR beta chain originates from a study of T-cell reconstitution after alpha-beta-depleted transplantation in children. The germline gives CDR1 LNHDA, CDR2 SQIVND (reference sequence). This CDR3 has 13 residues. V gave up 1 base and J gave up 1 base, with 4 bases separating them. General study points: High day-60 TCRbeta diversity in some patients came from surviving recipient T cells and thymic progenitors.

This clonotype has a count of ten or more. Antigen specificity is unknown. Researchers prepared the TCRbeta library using unique molecular identifiers, the study reports. TCRdb reanalysed the PCR reads using MiXCR and keeps one entry per CDR3 protein. The sample contains around 300,000 distinct CDR3 sequences, around 10% of which appear only once. The chain uses TRBV19 and TRBJ2-5; D is ambiguous. This TCR came from a boy under two years old with acute myeloid leukemia, due to receive a stem cell transplant. The sample here was PBMCs, taken before TCRalphabeta/CD19-depleted stem cell transplant. CDR3 amino acids: CASSIGLQETQYF. CDR3 nucleotide sequence: TGTGCCAGTAGTATAGGGCTCCAAGAGACCCAGTACTTC.